This TCR beta chain originates from a study of cytomegalovirus exposure and HLA in healthy donors. As to this clone: Its target is not known.

A multiplex PCR was run with 60 Vbeta primers and 13 Jbeta primers. Sequencing used immunoSEQ multiplex PCR; TCRdb keeps in-frame clones, though not all of them. The specimen's table records some 110,000 clones. Germline V gives CDR1 KGHSH, CDR2 LQKENI. The CDR3 is made up of 14 amino acids. V shed 3 bases and J shed 2 bases, with 11 bases lying between them. General observations from the study: The investigators catalogued about 170 TCR beta chains as cytomegalovirus-associated.

Sequencing was carried out using PBMCs. The chain joins TRBV18 to TRBJ2-7, with D possibly being TRBD1 (5 bases). The receptor was isolated from a man between 18 and 29 years old in good health and CMV-seronegative. The CDR3 region has the DNA TGTGCCAGCTCACCGGTCCCAGGGCCCTACGAGCAGTACTTC. Translated: CASSPVPGPYEQYF. Based on the CDR3 plus reference TRBV18 and TRBJ2-7, the full variable domain is NAGVMQNPRHLVRRRGQEARLRCSPMKGHSHVYWYRQLPEEGLKFMVYLQKENIIDESGMPKERFSAEFPKEGPSILRIQQVVRGDSAAYFCASSPVPGPYEQYFGPGTRLTVT.